This T cell receptor beta chain stems from a study of blood T cell repertoires in COVID-19. The CDR3 has 13 amino acids. Deletions cut 5 bases from V and 6 bases from J, with 14 bases between. Germline V gene lookup returns CDR1 KGHSH and CDR2 LQKENI. Original processing methods: Amplifying reference gene primers gave estimates of nucleated cell counts. Data came from immunoSEQ multiplex PCR; TCRdb stores just in-frame clones and leaves some out. The DNA gave D and trimming, while V, J and clone size come from that table. Of 170,000 or so clones detected, almost 80% appear once; the ten largest clones hold roughly 28%.

Sequencing used peripheral blood. The TCR was taken from a woman between 65 and 79 years old with acute or convalescent COVID-19. The gene calls are TRBV18 and TRBJ2-7, with TRBD1 as a possible D gene (5 bases). CDR3 bases: TGTGCCAGCTCATCTCAAGGGCAGGGCGAGCAGTACTTC. This gives the protein CASSSQGQGEQYF.